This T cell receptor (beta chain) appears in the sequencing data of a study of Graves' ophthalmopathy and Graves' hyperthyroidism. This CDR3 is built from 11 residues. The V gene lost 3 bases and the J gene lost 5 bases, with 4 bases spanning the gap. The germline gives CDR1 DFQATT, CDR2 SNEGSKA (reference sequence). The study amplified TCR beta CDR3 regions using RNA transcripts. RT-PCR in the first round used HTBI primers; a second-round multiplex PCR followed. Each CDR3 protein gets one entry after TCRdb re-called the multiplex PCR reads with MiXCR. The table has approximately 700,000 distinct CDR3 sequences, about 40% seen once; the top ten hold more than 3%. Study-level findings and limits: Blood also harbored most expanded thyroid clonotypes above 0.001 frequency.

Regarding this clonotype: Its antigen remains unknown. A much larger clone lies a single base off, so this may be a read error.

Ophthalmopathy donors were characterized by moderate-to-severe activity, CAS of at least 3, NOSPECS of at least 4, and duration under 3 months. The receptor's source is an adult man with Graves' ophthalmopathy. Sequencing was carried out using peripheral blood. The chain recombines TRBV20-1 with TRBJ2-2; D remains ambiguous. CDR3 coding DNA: TGCAGTGCTAGTTGGACCGGGGAGCTGTTTTTT. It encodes CSASWTGELFF.